This TCR beta chain was profiled in a study of blood T cell repertoires in COVID-19 (dated by TCRdb to about 2020). For the study in its entirety: Collaborator samples came from the United States, Italy and Spain and covered acute and convalescent phases of COVID-19. The repertoires were made available in a free public database intended to serve as a resource for research on the immune response to SARS-CoV-2. Nearly every sample came with metadata listing a de-identified subject ID, COVID-19 status, age in years and sex. Subjects who had been exposed to COVID-19, were actively infected with it, or had recovered from it provided the deeply sampled blood TCRbeta repertoires that made up the dataset. Where available, HLA class I and class II types were taken from metadata supplied by the sample provider and were not determined by assay-based typing. The prospective study material was composed of cDNA or gDNA derived from T cells, B-cell-depleted T cells, or PBMCs. Samples were obtained from the ongoing ImmuneRACE study (first 160 participants) and from over 1,000 subjects provided by 6 global collaborators. Here is what the overall study found, with its caveats: Clinical and demographic metadata were provided uncurated, with the amount varying by source and participant.

The immunoSEQ Assay, a bias-controlled multiplex PCR, was used to amplify TCRbeta CDR3 regions from genomic DNA. Regarding the original processing steps: The number of nucleated cells in each sample was estimated from the amplification of reference gene primers within the assay. Sequence reads were collapsed and filtered to measure the absolute abundance of every unique TCRbeta CDR3 rearrangement. For each sample, productive Simpson clonality was calculated by taking the square root of Simpson's diversity index across productive rearrangements. In its TCRdb copy, this immuneACCESS table keeps in-frame sequences only and misses some clones. Where compared with another copy, unresolved V genes explain less than half of these, and the others have no known cause. V, J and clone size reflect that table, while D and trimming were determined from the DNA. The sample table holds 120,000 or so clones, of which about four fifths were seen once. In total, the top ten clones hold around a third of the sample.

The collaborating institutions used their own protocols to collect whole blood in K2EDTA tubes. Collaborator samples were shipped for TCRbeta analysis as frozen whole blood, isolated PBMCs, or DNA extracted from either sample type. Concerning this clone itself: Its antigen remains unidentified. Base-call qualities are not available, and no considerably larger clone is one nucleotide away.

Its CDR3 holds 14 amino acids, cysteine through phenylalanine. Of the read, only the CDR3 DNA is kept; its 42 bases are in frame from base 1. Cut back by 5 bases and 5 bases, the V and J ends lie 15 bases apart. According to the germline V gene (reference sequence), CDR1 reads SGHAT and CDR2 reads FQDESV. Material: peripheral blood. Recombination linked TRBV11-1 to TRBJ2-5, with the D gene not clear enough to name. This TCR was sampled from a man aged 35 to 55 with active or convalescent COVID-19. The sequenced DNA: TGTGCCAGCAGCACGAGGAGAATCGGGGAGACCCAGTACTTC. This is translated as CASSTRRIGETQYF. The full variable domain, with segments outside the CDR3 supplied by the reference TRBV11-1 and TRBJ2-5 proteins, appears as EAEVAQSPRYKITEKSQAVAFWCDPISGHATLYWYRQILGQGPELLVQFQDESVVDDSQLPKDRFSAERLKGVDSTLKIQPAELGDSAMYLCASSTRRIGETQYFGPGTRLLVL.